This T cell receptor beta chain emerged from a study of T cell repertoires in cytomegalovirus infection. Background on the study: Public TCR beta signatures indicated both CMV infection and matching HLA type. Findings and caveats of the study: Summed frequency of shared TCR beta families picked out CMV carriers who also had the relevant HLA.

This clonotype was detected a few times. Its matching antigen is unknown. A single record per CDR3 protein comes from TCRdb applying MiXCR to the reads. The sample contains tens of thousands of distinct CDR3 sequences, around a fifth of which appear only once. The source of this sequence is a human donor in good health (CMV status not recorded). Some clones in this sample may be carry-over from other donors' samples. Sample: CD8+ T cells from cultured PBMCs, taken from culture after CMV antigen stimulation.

Here the CDR3 DNA reads TGTGCCACCGCGGGGTGGGACAGGGGTGATCAGCCCCAGCATTTT. Translating gives CATAGWDRGDQPQHF. J is TRBJ1-5 and V is TRBV6-1; 10 bases fit TRBD1. The CDR3 contains 15 residues. The germline gives CDR1 MNHNS, CDR2 SASEGT. Trimming at V came to 10 bases and at J to 5 bases, leaving 11 bases not matched to a gene.